These T cell receptor beta chains were read from a single sample in a study of cytomegalovirus exposure and HLA in healthy donors. Profiled with immunoSEQ multiplex PCR; TCRdb holds only in-frame clones, not every one. This table has hundreds of thousands of clones, 70% to 85% appearing once. Sequenced input: PBMCs. These receptors all stem from a woman between 35 and 50 years old in good health and CMV-seronegative. Each CDR3 is given without its conserved first and last residue. The order of the fields is J gene, V gene, clone size, CDR3 protein. Clone size, where shown, is once, few, many, or a class for clones that have expanded.

TRBJ1-2 TRBV7-9 NA ASSPVGGYSYGYT
TRBJ2-3 TRBV19 NA ASGLAGTDTQY
TRBJ2-1 TRBV27 once ASSSSRANEQF
TRBJ2-7 TRBV5-1 NA ASSLQGRTYEQY
TRBJ1-6 TRBV7-9 NA ASSLTGDSNSPLH
TRBJ2-7 TRBV5-6 NA ASSLLGGRYYEQY
TRBJ1-1 TRBV4-3 NA ASSQGSGTEAF
TRBJ1-2 TRBV30 NA AWAGQGAQGYT
TRBJ2-3 TRBV4-3 NA ASSQDRLGADTQY
TRBJ1-1 TRBV6-6 NA ASSNWASASEAF
TRBJ1-2 TRBV18 NA ASSPAGTGSHGYT
TRBJ1-5 TRBV7-8 NA ASSSGGYRDNQPQH
TRBJ1-1 TRBV5-6 NA ASSLGQEYLNTEAF
TRBJ1-3 TRBV4-1 NA ASSQEGGSRNTIY
TRBJ1-3 TRBV29-1 NA SVSTGNTIY
TRBJ1-5 TRBV15 once ATSKGADQPQH
TRBJ2-3 TRBV7-6 NA ASSFSGGETGTDTQY
TRBJ1-6 TRBV14 NA ASSQTAGDYLNSPLH
TRBJ2-7 TRBV28 NA ASSFGTSGPELPPYEQY
TRBJ2-7 TRBV29-1 few SVGHLYEQY